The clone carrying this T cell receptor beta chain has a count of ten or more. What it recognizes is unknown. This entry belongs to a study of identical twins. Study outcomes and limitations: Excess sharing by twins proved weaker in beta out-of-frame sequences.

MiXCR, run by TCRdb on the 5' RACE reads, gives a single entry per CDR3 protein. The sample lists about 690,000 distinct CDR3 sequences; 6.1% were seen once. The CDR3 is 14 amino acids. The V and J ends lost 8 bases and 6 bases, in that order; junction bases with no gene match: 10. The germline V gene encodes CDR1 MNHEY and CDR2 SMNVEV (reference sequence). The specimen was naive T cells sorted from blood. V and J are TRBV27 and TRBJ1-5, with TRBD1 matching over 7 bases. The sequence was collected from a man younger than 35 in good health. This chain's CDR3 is CASRESTGFQPQHF. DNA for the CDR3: TGTGCCAGCCGAGAGTCGACAGGGTTTCAGCCCCAGCATTTT.